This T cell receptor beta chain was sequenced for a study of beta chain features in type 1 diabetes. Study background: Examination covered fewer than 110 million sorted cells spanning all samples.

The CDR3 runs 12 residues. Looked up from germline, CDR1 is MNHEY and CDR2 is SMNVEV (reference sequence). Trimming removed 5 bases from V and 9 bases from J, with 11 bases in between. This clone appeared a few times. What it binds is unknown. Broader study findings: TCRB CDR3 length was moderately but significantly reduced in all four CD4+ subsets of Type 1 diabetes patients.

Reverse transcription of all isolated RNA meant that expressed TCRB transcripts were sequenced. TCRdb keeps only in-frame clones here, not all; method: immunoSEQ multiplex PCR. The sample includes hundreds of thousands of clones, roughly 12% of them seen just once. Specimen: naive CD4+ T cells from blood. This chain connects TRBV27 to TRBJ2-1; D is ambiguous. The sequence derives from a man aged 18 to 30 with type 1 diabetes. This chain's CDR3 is CASSPQSGEQFF. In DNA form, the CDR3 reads TGTGCCAGCAGTCCCCAGTCCGGTGAGCAGTTCTTC.